One and the same sample provided the 24 T cell receptor beta chains below, sequenced in a study of T cell clonality in common variable immunodeficiency (dated by TCRdb to the mid-2010s). Libraries were prepared through the immunoSEQ multiplex PCR assay. The table comes from immuneACCESS by way of TCRdb, which keeps in-frame sequences with V and J called. Part of the clones is missing from these tables; in studies checked, under half for an unresolved V gene and the rest for unknown reasons. The table puts over 35,000 clones in this sample, none counted just once. Clones ranked in the top ten supply roughly 8.9% of the sample. The sequenced sample was peripheral blood mononuclear cells. These receptors were collected from a person aged 18 to 75 in good health.

This clone was observed at least ten times. The CDR3 end is not reached by the read, which stops 3 residues before it; the germline J gene fills it in. The chain combines TRBV5-5 with TRBJ2-1, with D possibly TRBD2 on 5 matching bases. Germline assignment: CDR1 SGHKS and CDR2 YYEKEE (reference sequence). This CDR3 comprises 12 residues. The V end lost 2 bases, the J end lost 7 bases, and 7 bases lay between the germline ends. CDR3 residues: CASSFGVNEQFF. The CDR3 DNA, read in part, is TGTGCCAGCAGCTTCGGGGTAAATGAG.

This clone was detected ten times or more. Read data end 3 residues before the CDR3 end; the end is taken from the germline J gene. The rearrangement uses TRBV30 and TRBJ2-7; 9 positions match TRBD1. Germline CDR1 GTSNPN, CDR2 SVGIG (reference sequence). The CDR3 loop spans 16 amino acids. V shed 1 base and J 3 bases; nucleotides not matched to a gene: 10. CDR3 sequence reads: CAWSGPPGQGYYEQYF. The sequenced CDR3 bases are TGTGCCTGGAGTGGTCCACCGGGACAGGGATACTACGAG.

The table lists this clone with many counts. The CDR3 end falls 3 residues outside the read, so it is completed with the germline J gene. V is TRBV4-2 and J is TRBJ1-2; TRBD1 matches at 7 bases. This CDR3 has 13 amino acids. V was pared by 3 bases and J by 7 bases, with 5 bases of the junction left unmatched. Germline V lookup: CDR1 LGHNA, CDR2 YNFKEQ. This CDR3 is CASSQSGGSGYTF. The DNA read from the CDR3 is TGTGCCAGCAGCCAGTCAGGGGGTAGTGGC.

This clone was counted a few times. Read coverage stops 3 residues before the CDR3 terminus; the germline J gene supplies the remainder. The chain recombines TRBV10-2 with TRBJ2-7; the match to TRBD1 covers 8 bases. The germline gives CDR1 WSHSY, CDR2 SAAADI. CDR3 size: 14 residues. With 6 bases clipped from V and 6 bases from J, the junction kept 10 bases outside the gene matches. The CDR3 bases that were read are TGCGCCAGCAGAGGACAGGGTGCTGGCTCCGAG. Protein: CASRGQGAGSE. The CDR3 as a whole reads CASRGQGAGSEQYF.

As regards this clone: The read finishes 3 residues shy of the CDR3 end, and the germline J gene is used to complete it. The V and J genes are TRBV18 and TRBJ1-2; D perhaps matches TRBD1 (5 bases). Germline V gives CDR1 KGHSH, CDR2 LQKENI. The CDR3 loop spans 18 amino acids. The DNA read from the CDR3 is TGTGCCAGCTCACCACCACAAGCGGGGCTAGGGGCCCTCAATGAC. It translates to CASSPPQAGLGALND. The CDR3 as a whole reads CASSPPQAGLGALNDYTF.

This clone was picked up a small number of times. The sequence runs out 3 residues before the end of the CDR3; the remainder is reconstructed from the germline J gene. The chain is built from TRBV11-2 and TRBJ1-4; D call uncertain. V lost 5 bases, J lost 5 bases, and 15 bases lay in between. The germline CDR1 and CDR2 sequences are SGHAT and FQNNGV. The CDR3 is 15 amino acids. The CDR3 here is CASSDPGGTNEKLFF. The CDR3 DNA, read in part, is TGTGCCAGCAGCGACCCAGGAGGTACCAATGAAAAA.

This clone showed up many times. The read ends 3 residues shy of where the CDR3 ends; the end is completed using the germline J gene. The chain recombines TRBV20-1 with TRBJ2-2, with D perhaps TRBD2 (5 bases). The CDR3 length is 14 residues. Looked up from germline, CDR1 is DFQATT and CDR2 is SNEGSKA (reference sequence). The CDR3 bases that were read are TGCAGTGCTCCGTTCGACGTGACTAATGAAAAG. This gives the protein CSAPFDVTNEK. The whole CDR3 sequence is CSAPFDVTNEKLFF.

This clone was counted at least ten times. The CDR3: CASSSTSGREETQYF. Partial CDR3 DNA: TGTGCCAGTAGTTCGACTAGCGGGAGGGAAGAGACC. The V and J genes are TRBV19 and TRBJ2-5, with TRBD2 identical over 14 bases. From the germline J gene comes the end of the CDR3, since the read stops 3 residues before it. Per the germline V gene, CDR1 is LNHDA and CDR2 is SQIVND (reference sequence). With 5 bases clipped from V and 3 bases from J, the junction kept 2 bases outside the gene matches. CDR3 size: 15 residues. Full variable domain (missing parts from reference TRBV19 and TRBJ2-5): DGGITQSPKYLFRKEGQNVTLSCEQNLNHDAMYWYRQDPGQGLRLIYYSQIVNDFQKGDIAEGYSVSREKKESFPLTVTSAQKNPTAFYLCASSSTSGREETQYFGPGTRLLVL.

In its sample, this clone was seen many times. The read falls 3 residues short of the CDR3 end, and the missing part is taken from the germline J gene. V gene TRBV13 combines with J gene TRBJ2-3, with D perhaps matching TRBD1 (5 bases). V was cut by 2 bases and J by 5 bases, with 11 bases left in between. The CDR3 spans 14 residues. CDR1 PRHDT and CDR2 FYEKMQ come from the germline V gene (reference sequence). The CDR3 loop is CASSLRGREDTQYF. The CDR3 DNA, read in part, is TGTGCCAGCAGCTTAAGGGGAAGGGAAGATACG.

This clone turned up a few times. The CDR3 is cut off 3 residues early in the read; its end comes from the germline J gene. The chain uses TRBV18 and TRBJ1-2, with D possibly being TRBD1 (6 bases). CDR1 and CDR2 (germline): KGHSH, LQKENI. The CDR3 length is 13 residues. The DNA read from the CDR3 is TGTGCCAGCTCACCCCTACAGGGATACGAC. This codes for CASSPLQGYD. The entire CDR3 sequence reads CASSPLQGYDYTF. The entire variable domain, with the rest obtained from reference TRBV18 and TRBJ1-2, is as follows: NAGVMQNPRHLVRRRGQEARLRCSPMKGHSHVYWYRQLPEEGLKFMVYLQKENIIDESGMPKERFSAEFPKEGPSILRIQQVVRGDSAAYFCASSPLQGYDYTFGSGTRLTVV.

This clone was seen ten or more times. The read is 3 residues too short to cover the CDR3 end, so that end is filled in from the germline J gene. J is TRBJ2-2 and V is TRBV19; possibly TRBD1 for D (5 bases). Germline V lookup: CDR1 LNHDA, CDR2 SQIVND (reference sequence). V was clipped by 7 bases and J by 7 bases, with 19 bases between them. The CDR3 loop spans 15 amino acids. CDR3: CASTPPGKVVGELFF. The CDR3 DNA, read in part, is TGTGCCAGTACCCCGCCAGGGAAAGTGGTCGGGGAG.

Ten or more counts support this clone. The read falls 3 residues short of the CDR3 end, and the missing part is taken from the germline J gene. The genes are TRBV7-9 and TRBJ1-2; D uncertain. The V end was cut by 5 bases, the J end by 5 bases, with 9 bases between. Germline CDR1 SEHNR, CDR2 FQNEAQ (reference sequence). The CDR3 loop spans 12 amino acids. Here the CDR3 reads CASSRDGYGYTF. The sequenced part of the CDR3 DNA is TGTGCCAGCAGCCGTGACGGGTATGGC. Using reference TRBV7-9 and TRBJ1-2 for the parts outside the CDR3, the full variable domain is DTGVSQNPRHKITKRGQNVTFRCDPISEHNRLYWYRQTLGQGPEFLTYFQNEAQLEKSRLLSDRFSAERPKGSFSTLEIQRTEQGDSAMYLCASSRDGYGYTFGSGTRLTVV.

This clone was seen repeatedly, ten times or more. With the read ending 3 residues before the CDR3 end, the germline J gene is used to fill in that end. The chain couples TRBV6-2 or TRBV6-3 to TRBJ2-7; the match to TRBD2 covers 12 bases. This CDR3 comprises 17 residues. Germline CDR1 is MNHEY and CDR2 is SVGEGT. The V segment lost 6 bases and the J segment 3 bases; nucleotides outside the gene matches: 12. Partial CDR3 DNA: TGTGCCAGCAGGCAAACCGGGACTAGCGGGCGCCGCTACGAG. Its translation: CASRQTGTSGRRYE. The full-length CDR3 reads as CASRQTGTSGRRYEQYF.

This clone occurred many times. The part of the CDR3 DNA that was read is TGTGCCAGCAGTTTATCCTCGACAGGTTTGGGTGAAAAA. Translating gives CASSLSSTGLGEK. The whole CDR3 is CASSLSSTGLGEKLFF. This sequence joins TRBV28 and TRBJ1-4; perhaps TRBD1 as D (6 bases). The read ends 3 residues early relative to the CDR3; the germline J gene fills the gap. Per germline, CDR1 MDHEN and CDR2 SYDVKM. CDR3 length equals 16 residues. V was trimmed by 1 base and J by 7 bases, leaving 16 bases between them.

In its sample, this clone is medium-sized. The read is 3 residues too short to cover the CDR3 end, so that end is filled in from the germline J gene. The rearrangement uses TRBV7-8 and TRBJ2-5, with a possible D match to TRBD2 (6 bases). Trimming removed 4 bases from V and 5 bases from J, with 17 bases in between. The length of the CDR3 is 15 residues. The germline V gene has CDR1 SGHVS and CDR2 FQNEAQ. The CDR3 loop is CASSSLPSAGETQYF. The part of the CDR3 DNA that was read is TGTGCCAGCAGCTCGCTTCCTAGCGCGGGGGAGACC.

There are many counts of this clone. The missing CDR3 end, 3 residues past where the read stops, is filled in from the germline J gene. This chain links TRBV7-8 with TRBJ2-4; possible D gene TRBD2, 5 bases. This CDR3 spans 16 amino acids. V was trimmed by 3 bases and J by 1 base, leaving 13 bases between them. CDR1 is SGHVS, CDR2 FQNEAQ, per germline. The CDR3 region is CASSFLGGSAKNIQYF. Incomplete CDR3 DNA: TGTGCCAGCAGCTTTTTAGGCGGGTCCGCCAAAAACATT.

This clone appeared many times. The CDR3 end lies 3 residues beyond the end of the read and is filled in from the germline J gene. The chain uses TRBV6-2 or TRBV6-3 and TRBJ2-3, with 7 bases identical to TRBD2. J gave up 0 bases and V 5 bases, and 8 bases lay outside the gene matches. Per the germline V gene, CDR1 is MNHEY and CDR2 is SVGEGT. This CDR3 contains 16 residues. The CDR3 loop is CASSPSTSVSTDTQYF. The covered CDR3 bases are TGTGCCAGCAGTCCCTCAACTAGCGTTAGCACAGATACG.

This clone was counted at least ten times. The read ends 3 residues before the CDR3 terminus; that terminus is restored from the germline J gene. This sequence joins TRBV2 and TRBJ2-1; TRBD1 matches 7 bases. V lost 6 bases to trimming and J lost 7 bases; unmatched junction nucleotides: 6. This CDR3 is built from 13 residues. Germline CDR1 reads SNHLY; CDR2 reads FYNNEI. The covered CDR3 bases are TGTGCCAGCAGACTCGACAGGGTGAATGAG. Translating gives CASRLDRVNE. The complete CDR3 reads CASRLDRVNEQFF.

This clone has ten or more counts. The CDR3 extends 3 residues past the end of the read, so its final part is completed from the germline J gene. The chain recombines TRBV6-1 with TRBJ1-2; 7 bases agree with TRBD1. V lost 2 bases, J lost 6 bases, and 6 bases stayed unmatched. This CDR3 region has 14 residues. Germline assignment: CDR1 MNHNS and CDR2 SASEGT. Here the CDR3 reads CASSELGGGDGYTF. The sequenced part of the CDR3 DNA is TGTGCCAGCAGTGAATTAGGGGGCGGGGATGGC.

The sample holds many counts of this clone. The read terminates 3 residues ahead of where the CDR3 ends, so the germline J gene completes it. The chain has TRBV30 and TRBJ2-7, with a possible D match to TRBD2 (6 bases). The germline V gene encodes CDR1 GTSNPN and CDR2 SVGIG (reference sequence). CDR3 length: 13 residues. Trimming shortened V by 6 bases and J by 6 bases, and 18 bases separated the two germline ends. The part of the CDR3 DNA that was read is TGTGCCTGCACCCGGGACCGCGGGGCCGAG. It translates to CACTRDRGAE. The whole CDR3 region reads CACTRDRGAEQYF.

Comment on this clone: Sequencing ends 3 residues short of the CDR3 end; the germline J gene provides the rest. The chain is built from TRBV18 and TRBJ1-2; D is ambiguous. Germline CDR1 is KGHSH and CDR2 is LQKENI. The CDR3 spans 12 residues. The sequenced CDR3 bases are TGTGCCAGCTCAACTGCCACAGATACC. Protein: CASSTATDT. The entire CDR3 is CASSTATDTYTF.

Many counts were recorded for this clone. The observed sequence ends 3 residues before the CDR3 terminus, with the missing tail filled in from the germline J gene. The chain is built from TRBV5-5 and TRBJ2-2, with D possibly matching TRBD2 (6 bases). Germline V gives CDR1 SGHKS, CDR2 YYEKEE (reference sequence). Between the trimmed V and J ends, which lost 4 bases and 2 bases, there was a span of 12 bases. CDR3 length equals 15 residues. CDR3 sequence: CASSRDFLNTGELFF. The sequenced part of the CDR3 DNA is TGTGCCAGCAGCCGGGACTTCTTAAACACCGGGGAG.

This clone has more than one count but fewer than ten. At one end, the junction sequence differs from germline, possibly due to a read error. The read terminates 3 residues before the CDR3 end, so the remaining end is supplied by the germline J gene. This chain joins TRBV6-1 and TRBJ1-2; D gene unclear. CDR3 length: 16 amino acids. Germline CDR1 and CDR2: MNHNS and SASEGT. CDR3 amino acids: CASSGRTSGSEYDYTF. The covered CDR3 bases are TGTGCCAGCAGTGGCCGGACTAGCGGGAGTGAGTATGAC.

Many counts were recorded for this clone. The read gets to within 3 residues of the CDR3 end, and the germline J gene fills in the rest. This chain links TRBV20-1 with TRBJ2-7; 8 bases line up with TRBD2. V was clipped by 6 bases and J by 1 base; unmatched bases: 8. This CDR3 region has 14 residues. Germline CDR1 reads DFQATT; CDR2 reads SNEGSKA (reference sequence). CDR3 sequence: CSATASGFSYEQYF. CDR3 DNA, as far as it was read: TGCAGTGCGACCGCTAGCGGGTTTTCCTACGAG.